This entry lists 12 T cell receptor beta chains sequenced from one sample in a study of control samples from healthy donors and cancer patients. The method was immunoSEQ multiplex PCR; TCRdb's version includes in-frame clones alone and lacks a portion of them. The sample lists about 160,000 clones, approximately 96% occurring once. Sequenced: blood. The receptors originated from a woman aged 35 to 49 in good health.

The V call is TRBV7-8, the J call TRBJ2-1; D tentatively reads TRBD1 or TRBD2 (5 bases each). The V end was cut by 4 bases, the J end by 5 bases, with 15 bases between. CDR3 size: 15 residues. Germline-derived CDR1 and CDR2 are SGHVS and FQNEAQ. In DNA, the CDR3 is TGTGCCAGCAGCTGGGGGAACTATGTCGACAATGAGCAGTTCTTC. Amino acids: CASSWGNYVDNEQFF.

The chain uses TRBV3-1 (or the pseudogene TRBV3-2) and TRBJ1-2, with D possibly TRBD1 on 5 matching bases. Germline V lookup: CDR1 LGHDT, CDR2 YNNKEL (reference sequence). There are 15 residues in the CDR3. V shed 4 bases and J shed 3 bases, with 15 bases lying between them. CDR3 in DNA: TGTGCCAGCAGCCCCATGAACAGAGGGGACTATGGCTACACCTTC. Translation: CASSPMNRGDYGYTF.

This sequence joins TRBV4-2 and TRBJ2-7; tentative D call: TRBD2 (6 bases). The V gene lost 1 base and the J gene lost 6 bases, with 10 bases spanning the gap. The CDR3 is 13 residues long. Per the germline V gene, CDR1 is LGHNA and CDR2 is YNFKEQ. CDR3 coding DNA: TGTGCCAGCAGCCAAGGCCGGGACTCCGAGCAGTACTTC. It specifies CASSQGRDSEQYF.

Written as DNA, the CDR3 is TGCGCCAGCAGCCAACCGAGGACAGACTCTGGAAACACCATATATTTT. Its protein is CASSQPRTDSGNTIYF. This sequence joins TRBV4-1 and TRBJ1-3, with TRBD1 as a possible D gene (6 bases). Trimming shortened V by 2 bases and J by 0 bases, and 11 bases separated the two germline ends. The germline gives CDR1 MGHRA, CDR2 YSYEKL. The CDR3 loop spans 16 amino acids.

There are a few counts of this clone. The chain joins TRBV4-3 to TRBJ1-6; unclear D gene. V was trimmed by 2 bases and J by 7 bases, leaving 6 bases between them. CDR3 length: 13 residues. CDR1 is LGHNA, CDR2 YSLEER, per germline. This CDR3 is CASSQSANSPLHF. CDR3 bases: TGCGCCAGCAGCCAATCCGCCAATTCACCCCTCCACTTT.

The chain employs TRBV4-3 and TRBJ1-1, with D unclear. Per germline, CDR1 LGHNA and CDR2 YSLEER. There are 16 residues in the CDR3. The V end lost 1 base, the J end lost 1 base, and 13 bases lay between the germline ends. The CDR3 here is CASSQGQTRGNTEAFF. Written as DNA, the CDR3 is TGCGCCAGCAGCCAAGGGCAGACTCGAGGGAACACTGAAGCTTTCTTT.

This rearrangement joins TRBV5-1 to TRBJ2-5; TRBD1 matches 8 bases. The germline CDR1 and CDR2 sequences are SGHRS and YFSETQ. J lost 4 bases, V lost 0 bases, and 2 bases had no gene match. The CDR3 has 14 amino acids. The CDR3 bases are TGCGCCAGCAGCTTGGTACAGGGGGTAGAGACCCAGTACTTC. Encoded protein: CASSLVQGVETQYF.

The rearrangement joins TRBV10-1 to TRBJ1-1; D not certain. The CDR3 covers 12 residues. Germline V gene data show CDR1 as WNHNN and CDR2 as SYGVQD (reference sequence). Trimming stripped 3 bases from V and 5 bases from J, with 7 bases between. The CDR3 loop is CASSDFGTEAFF. Written as DNA, the CDR3 is TGCGCCAGCAGTGACTTCGGAACTGAAGCTTTCTTT.

The J gene is TRBJ2-7, the V gene TRBV9; 10 nucleotides align to TRBD1. V lost 3 bases, J lost 1 base, and 4 bases stayed unmatched. CDR1 and CDR2 (germline): SGDLS, YYNGEE. The CDR3 consists of 15 residues. In DNA form, the CDR3 reads TGTGCCAGCAGCGCCTGGGACAGGGGTTCCTACGAGCAGTACTTC. Its protein product is CASSAWDRGSYEQYF.

The chain links TRBV5-1 to TRBJ1-4, with 8 bases that match TRBD1. Germline lookup yields CDR1 SGHRS and CDR2 YFSETQ. V lost 0 bases, J lost 7 bases, and 5 bases stayed unmatched. This CDR3 is 15 amino acids long. In nucleotides, the CDR3 is TGCGCCAGCAGCTTGGTGCGGACAGGGAGTGAAAAACTGTTTTTT. Translated, it gives CASSLVRTGSEKLFF.

The J gene is TRBJ1-2, the V gene TRBV5-6; 7 bases match TRBD1. Germline V gene lookup returns CDR1 SGHDT and CDR2 YYEEEE. V trimming: 5 bases; J trimming: 1 base; junction bases outside the gene matches: 5. The CDR3 extends over 14 amino acids. The CDR3 coding sequence is TGTGCCAGCAGTGGACAGGCCATTAACTATGGCTACACCTTC. It translates to CASSGQAINYGYTF. The complete variable domain, with remaining parts taken from reference TRBV5-6 and TRBJ1-2, reads DAGVTQSPTHLIKTRGQQVTLRCSPKSGHDTVSWYQQALGQGPQFIFQYYEEEERQRGNFPDRFSGHQFPNYSSELNVNALLLGDSALYLCASSGQAINYGYTFGSGTRLTVV.

Concerning this clone: Additional DNA sequences in this sample encode the identical CDR3. This chain joins TRBV18 and TRBJ2-3, with 8 bases identical to TRBD1. The CDR3 consists of 15 residues. The germline V gene has CDR1 KGHSH and CDR2 LQKENI. V lost 3 bases and J lost 1; bases outside the gene matches: 3. The CDR3 sequence is CASSPTGGGTDTQYF. The CDR3 DNA reads as TGTGCCAGCTCACCTACAGGGGGAGGCACAGATACGCAGTATTTT. The full variable domain, with the rest looked up from reference TRBV18 and TRBJ2-3, is NAGVMQNPRHLVRRRGQEARLRCSPMKGHSHVYWYRQLPEEGLKFMVYLQKENIIDESGMPKERFSAEFPKEGPSILRIQQVVRGDSAAYFCASSPTGGGTDTQYFGPGTRLTVL.